The 21 T cell receptor beta chains below come from one sample, sequenced in a study of blood T cell repertoires in COVID-19. Assay: immunoSEQ multiplex PCR; the TCRdb copy retains only in-frame clones and omits some. The repertoire holds over 70,000 clones, 85% to 90% seen once, with more than 0.95% in the top ten. The sequenced sample was peripheral blood. The receptors originated from a human donor in a cohort sampled during active COVID-19.

The chain uses TRBV7-6 and TRBJ2-6; tentatively, D is TRBD2 (5 bases). CDR1 is SGHVS, CDR2 FNYEAQ, per germline. This CDR3 contains 16 residues. The ends were cut back, 5 bases at V and 2 bases at J, with 13 bases in the middle. CDR3 nucleotide sequence: TGTGCCAGCAGCCCGAGGGCGTTGACTGGGGCCAACGTCCTGACTTTC. Protein: CASSPRALTGANVLTF.

This clone appeared a few times. V and J are TRBV6-5 and TRBJ2-7, with 8 bases aligning to TRBD2. This CDR3 is 14 amino acids long. V lost 2 bases, J lost 6 bases, and 6 bases stayed unmatched. CDR1 is MNHEY and CDR2 is SVGAGI in the germline V gene. The CDR3 region has the DNA TGTGCCAGCAGTTACACCGGGGGGGTTCGCGAGCAGTACTTC. This gives the protein CASSYTGGVREQYF.

The chain uses TRBV11-2 and TRBJ2-7; D might be TRBD2 (6 bases). The CDR3 is 14 residues long. V lost 1 base to trimming and J lost 1 base, with 8 bases between them. Germline V CDR1 and CDR2: SGHAT, FQNNGV. The DNA of the CDR3 is TGTGCCAGCAGCTTAGTTAGCGGATCCTACGAGCAGTACTTC. Residues: CASSLVSGSYEQYF.

The genes are TRBV5-1 and TRBJ2-5, with TRBD2 matching over 8 bases. CDR3 length: 17 amino acids. Germline lookup yields CDR1 SGHRS and CDR2 YFSETQ. V lost 4 bases, J lost 4 bases, and 15 bases stayed unmatched. CDR3 sequence reads: CASSPISGRGGRETQYF. DNA for the CDR3: TGCGCCAGCAGCCCGATCAGCGGGAGAGGGGGTCGAGAGACCCAGTACTTC. Full variable domain (rest looked up from reference TRBV5-1 and TRBJ2-5): KAGVTQTPRYLIKTRGQQVTLSCSPISGHRSVSWYQQTPGQGLQFLFEYFSETQRNKGNFPGRFSGRQFSNSRSEMNVSTLELGDSALYLCASSPISGRGGRETQYFGPGTRLLVL.

This clone was seen a few times. The chain recombines TRBV5-1 with TRBJ2-7; the match to TRBD2 covers 7 bases. Germline lookup yields CDR1 SGHRS and CDR2 YFSETQ. V shed 1 base, J shed 2 bases, and the junction held 6 bases outside the gene matches. The CDR3 length is 15 residues. CDR3 residues: CASSLRAGVTYEQYF. The CDR3 nucleotides read TGCGCCAGCAGCTTGAGGGCGGGAGTTACCTACGAGCAGTACTTC. Using reference TRBV5-1 and TRBJ2-7 for the parts outside the CDR3, the full variable domain is KAGVTQTPRYLIKTRGQQVTLSCSPISGHRSVSWYQQTPGQGLQFLFEYFSETQRNKGNFPGRFSGRQFSNSRSEMNVSTLELGDSALYLCASSLRAGVTYEQYFGPGTRLTVT.

This chain connects TRBV5-5 to TRBJ1-5, with 11 positions matching TRBD1. CDR1 and CDR2 (germline): SGHKS, YYEKEE (reference sequence). With 7 bases clipped from V and 6 bases from J, the junction kept 9 bases outside the gene matches. The CDR3 is 15 amino acids. In DNA, the CDR3 is TGTGCCAGCTCTACGGACAGGGGGCGCGCTCAGCCCCAGCATTTT. Its translation is CASSTDRGRAQPQHF.

This sequence joins TRBV10-3 and TRBJ2-5, with D possibly TRBD1 on 7 matching bases. The germline gives CDR1 ENHRY, CDR2 SYGVKD. The CDR3 spans 15 residues. Trimming cost V 7 bases and J 2 bases, with 17 bases left between them. CDR3 nucleotides: TGTGCCATCAAAGGGGGCGGGGACCATCAAGAGACCCAGTACTTC. It yields the protein CAIKGGGDHQETQYF.

DNA for the CDR3: TGTGCCCCCAGCGTAGGCGGGACCGGGGGGGGGTACGAGCAGTACTTC. Protein: CAPSVGGTGGGYEQYF. V gene TRBV9 combines with J gene TRBJ2-7; 8 nucleotides align to TRBD2. V lost 10 bases and J lost 4; bases outside the gene matches: 19. CDR3 length: 16 residues. Germline values: CDR1 SGDLS, CDR2 YYNGEE.

The chain couples TRBV10-1 to TRBJ2-7; D remains ambiguous. V was shortened by 5 bases and J by 0 bases, with 5 bases between the two germline ends. Germline loops: CDR1 WNHNN, CDR2 SYGVQD (reference sequence). CDR3 length: 12 amino acids. This chain's CDR3 is CASSSSSYEQYF. CDR3 nucleotide sequence: TGCGCCAGCAGTTCTAGCTCCTACGAGCAGTACTTC.

The chain recombines TRBV4-2 with TRBJ2-1, with 9 bases identical to TRBD1. The V gene end was trimmed by 0 bases and the J gene end by 4 bases; junction bases not matched to a gene: 4. There are 16 residues in the CDR3. The germline V gene has CDR1 LGHNA and CDR2 YNFKEQ. The CDR3 nucleotides read TGTGCCAGCAGCCAAGAGAGGGGACAGGGATACAATGAGCAGTTCTTC. Amino acid sequence: CASSQERGQGYNEQFF.

J is TRBJ1-1 and V is TRBV6-5, with D perhaps matching TRBD1 (6 bases). This CDR3 comprises 15 residues. Germline CDR1 is MNHEY and CDR2 is SVGAGI. Trimming cost V 0 bases and J 5 bases, with 13 bases left between them. The CDR3 bases are TGTGCCAGCAGTTACTCTGGCAGGGGTCTAACTGAAGCTTTCTTT. It codes for CASSYSGRGLTEAFF.

The chain has TRBV27 and TRBJ2-1, with D perhaps TRBD1 (5 bases). V lost 2 bases and J 4 bases, leaving 12 bases between the germline ends. The CDR3 is 15 amino acids. The germline CDR1 and CDR2 sequences are MNHEY and SMNVEV (reference sequence). Here the CDR3 reads CASSLVQGRYNEQFF. CDR3 sequence (DNA): TGTGCCAGCAGTTTAGTGCAGGGTCGTTACAATGAGCAGTTCTTC.

The V call is TRBV6-4, the J call TRBJ1-5, with TRBD1 matching over 8 bases. This CDR3 has 15 amino acids. V lost 7 bases to trimming and J lost 7 bases; unmatched junction nucleotides: 12. Germline values: CDR1 MRHNA, CDR2 SNTAGT. Here the CDR3 reads CASTTDRESKQPQHF. The CDR3 nucleotides read TGTGCCAGCACTACGGACAGGGAGAGTAAACAGCCCCAGCATTTT.

The chain joins TRBV3-1 (or the pseudogene TRBV3-2) to TRBJ1-1, with D perhaps TRBD1 (5 bases). Between the trimmed V and J ends, which lost 3 bases and 1 base, there was a span of 9 bases. Germline V gives CDR1 LGHDT, CDR2 YNNKEL (reference sequence). This CDR3 has 14 amino acids. CDR3 nucleotide sequence: TGTGCCAGCAGCCAGGGGACTGCGAACACTGAAGCTTTCTTT. Translated: CASSQGTANTEAFF.

This chain connects TRBV7-2 to TRBJ2-3, with 8 bases matching TRBD2. After removal of 3 bases from V and 10 bases from J, the junction contained 6 bases not matched to a gene. CDR3 length: 13 residues. Germline values: CDR1 SGHTA, CDR2 FQGNSA. Here the CDR3 reads CASSLGTSLAQYF. The CDR3 DNA reads as TGTGCCAGCAGCTTGGGGACTAGTCTCGCGCAGTATTTT.

On this clone: Distinct nucleotide sequences in the sample also encode this CDR3. The V gene is TRBV28, the J gene TRBJ1-5; D gene uncertain. Germline V CDR1 and CDR2: MDHEN, SYDVKM. This CDR3 has 13 residues. V shed 6 bases and J shed 2 bases, with 8 bases lying between them. The CDR3: CASSLQGNQPQHF. The DNA of the CDR3 is TGTGCCAGCAGCCTTCAGGGCAATCAGCCCCAGCATTTT.

The rearrangement uses TRBV2 and TRBJ2-5; D might be TRBD1 (5 bases). Germline CDR1 SNHLY, CDR2 FYNNEI. Trimming stripped 3 bases from V and 4 bases from J, with 12 bases between. CDR3 length: 14 residues. The chain's CDR3 is CASSERQLGETQYF. As DNA, the CDR3 is TGTGCCAGCAGTGAGCGACAGCTGGGAGAGACCCAGTACTTC.

CDR3 sequence: CASSQGQGAVSPLHF. DNA for the CDR3: TGTGCCAGCAGCCAAGGACAGGGGGCGGTTTCACCCCTCCACTTT. The rearrangement links TRBV3-1 (or the pseudogene TRBV3-2) to TRBJ1-6; 10 positions agree with TRBD1. This CDR3 region has 15 residues. V trimming: 1 base; J trimming: 9 bases; junction bases outside the gene matches: 3. CDR1 is LGHDT, CDR2 YNNKEL, per germline (reference sequence).

The chain employs TRBV4-1 and TRBJ2-7; possible D gene TRBD2, 6 bases. The CDR3 has 15 amino acids. CDR1 and CDR2 (germline): MGHRA, YSYEKL. Trimming stripped 0 bases from V and 2 bases from J, with 11 bases between. Written as DNA, the CDR3 is TGCGCCAGCAGCCAAGACTCGGGACTTCCCTACGAGCAGTACTTC. It encodes CASSQDSGLPYEQYF.

The rearrangement uses TRBV30 and TRBJ1-2, with a possible D match to TRBD1 (5 bases). The CDR3 runs 15 residues. The V and J ends lost 0 bases and 8 bases respectively, with 19 bases between them. Germline lookup yields CDR1 GTSNPN and CDR2 SVGIG (reference sequence). This CDR3 reads CAWSVLGGLRGGYTF. CDR3 in DNA: TGTGCCTGGAGTGTACTGGGAGGGCTCCGGGGCGGCTACACCTTC.

This chain links TRBV19 with TRBJ2-3; 8 bases are a match to TRBD2. V trimming: 5 bases; J trimming: 5 bases; junction bases outside the gene matches: 6. Looked up from germline, CDR1 is LNHDA and CDR2 is SQIVND (reference sequence). This CDR3 is built from 14 residues. CDR3 region: CASSRIGRVDTQYF. The CDR3 region has the DNA TGTGCCAGTAGTCGTATCGGGAGGGTAGATACGCAGTATTTT.